This passage covers 32 T cell receptor beta chains from one sample sequenced in a study of regulatory T cells in long-lasting Graves disease. Indicated time point: newly diagnosed GD, antithyroid drugs for less than 3 months. Following extraction of RNA from PBMCs, that RNA was used to make the TCR library. Arm-PCR of CDR3 regions and iRepertoire HTBI primers were used to build TCR beta libraries. TCRdb passed the multiplex PCR reads through MiXCR, listing each CDR3 protein once. The sample lists roughly 350,000 distinct CDR3 sequences; under 20% were seen once. These data also formed part of another study, on T cells in Graves' hyperthyroidism and ophthalmopathy.

The source material was peripheral blood mononuclear cells (PBMCs), sampled at new diagnosis, from a patient treated with antithyroid drugs. Every receptor here comes from a woman aged 18-35 years with Graves disease.

This clonotype was seen ten or more times. The chain uses TRBV28 and TRBJ2-3, with TRBD1 as a possible D gene (5 bases). Germline assignment: CDR1 MDHEN and CDR2 SYDVKM. V was cut by 8 bases and J by 3 bases, with 15 bases left in between. This CDR3 region has 14 residues. The CDR3 sequence: CASRAAGYTDTQYF. The DNA of the CDR3 is TGTGCCAGCCGGGCGGCAGGGTATACAGATACGCAGTATTTT.

This clonotype appeared a single time. A clone one base away is much larger, so this may be a read error. V is TRBV7-2 and J is TRBJ1-2, with 9 bases identical to TRBD1. J lost 3 bases, V lost 5 bases, and 10 bases had no gene match. Germline V gives CDR1 SGHTA, CDR2 FQGNSA. This CDR3 comprises 16 residues. The CDR3 here is CTSSPGGGQGYYGYTF. As DNA, the CDR3 is TGTACCAGCAGCCCAGGGGGGGGACAGGGCTACTATGGCTACACCTTC. Looking up the rest from reference TRBV7-2 and TRBJ1-2 gives the full variable domain: GAGVSQSPSNKVTEKGKDVELRCDPISGHTALYWYRQSLGQGLEFLIYFQGNSAPDKSGLPSDRFSAERTGGSVSTLTIQRTQQEDSAVYLCTSSPGGGQGYYGYTFGSGTRLTVV.

This clonotype was detected ten times or more. V and J are TRBV2 and TRBJ1-1, with TRBD1 as a possible D gene (6 bases). With 8 bases removed from V and 1 base from J, the gap between germline ends came to 17 bases. The CDR3 runs to 15 residues. Germline assignment: CDR1 SNHLY and CDR2 FYNNEI. CDR3: CASYRVSGPNTEAFF. CDR3 in DNA: TGTGCCAGCTACAGGGTCTCGGGTCCGAACACTGAAGCTTTCTTT.

This clonotype occurred many times. This chain joins TRBV12-3 or TRBV12-4 and TRBJ1-3; possibly TRBD1 for D (5 bases). Trimming left V 9 bases short and J 0 bases short, with 12 bases between. This CDR3 is 14 amino acids long. CDR3 residues: CASTKGLSGNTIYF. DNA for the CDR3: TGTGCCAGTACAAAGGGACTCTCTGGAAACACCATATATTTT.

This clonotype has a count of ten or more. The genes are TRBV5-1 and TRBJ2-1, with D maybe TRBD1 (6 bases). The CDR3 totals 16 residues. The germline V gene has CDR1 SGHRS and CDR2 YFSETQ. Trimming stripped 0 bases from V and 4 bases from J, with 14 bases between. The CDR3 reads CASSLGPRGPYNEQFF. CDR3 bases: TGCGCCAGCAGCTTGGGTCCCAGGGGCCCGTACAATGAGCAGTTCTTC.

The chain couples TRBV28 to TRBJ1-5, with TRBD1 identical over 8 bases. V dropped 2 bases and J dropped 7; count of bases not matched to a gene: 19. The CDR3 covers 19 residues. CDR1 and CDR2 (germline): MDHEN, SYDVKM. The CDR3 DNA is TGTGCCAGCAGTTTAAAGGACCTGAGACAGGGGAAATGGGGGCAGCCCCAGCATTTT. Translation: CASSLKDLRQGKWGQPQHF.

In this sample, this clonotype turned up a few times. The chain uses TRBV19 and TRBJ1-2; D is uncertain. V gave up 1 base and J gave up 4 bases, with 7 bases separating them. Germline CDR1 and CDR2: LNHDA and SQIVND (reference sequence). The CDR3 consists of 13 residues. CDR3 nucleotides: TGTGCCAGTAGTATAGTCCGGAGCTATGGCTACACCTTC. Protein: CASSIVRSYGYTF.

This clonotype has at least ten counts. The genes are TRBV18 and TRBJ1-1; weak D call: TRBD1 (6 bases). This CDR3 region has 15 residues. The germline gives CDR1 KGHSH, CDR2 LQKENI. V was pared by 5 bases and J by 1 base, with 14 bases between. The CDR3 reads CASSEQGSANTEAFF. CDR3 DNA sequence: TGTGCCAGCTCAGAACAGGGTTCCGCGAACACTGAAGCTTTCTTT.

J is TRBJ1-3 and V is TRBV18; D uncertain. V lost 3 bases and J lost 5, with 17 bases in between. This CDR3 is built from 16 residues. Germline CDR1 and CDR2: KGHSH and LQKENI. The CDR3 DNA sequence: TGTGCCAGCTCACCCACCTTGCTAATGACCCGAAACACCATATATTTT. Translating it yields CASSPTLLMTRNTIYF.

Only a few counts were recorded for this clonotype. The chain employs TRBV12-3 or TRBV12-4 and TRBJ1-3, with D possibly TRBD1 on 6 matching bases. This CDR3 is 16 amino acids long. The V end was cut by 1 base, the J end by 1 base, with 11 bases between. CDR3 loop: CASSLVRGWSGNTIYF. DNA for the CDR3: TGTGCCAGCAGTTTAGTCAGGGGCTGGTCTGGAAACACCATATATTTT.

This clonotype was seen only a few times. The chain is built from TRBV11-2 and TRBJ2-5; 12 bases fit TRBD2. Germline values: CDR1 SGHAT, CDR2 FQNNGV. The CDR3 runs 15 residues. V shed 5 bases and J 2 bases; nucleotides not matched to a gene: 3. CDR3 coding DNA: TGTGCCAGCAGCCCTCTAGCGGGAGGGCAAGAGACCCAGTACTTC. Protein product: CASSPLAGGQETQYF. Filled out from reference TRBV11-2 and TRBJ2-5, the complete variable domain reads EAGVAQSPRYKIIEKRQSVAFWCNPISGHATLYWYQQILGQGPKLLIQFQNNGVVDDSQLPKDRFSAERLKGVDSTLKIQPAKLEDSAVYLCASSPLAGGQETQYFGPGTRLLVL.

About this clonotype: A far larger clone is one nucleotide away, so this likely arose from a read error. The rearrangement joins TRBV11-2 to TRBJ2-1; a possible D gene is TRBD1 (7 bases). The germline V gene has CDR1 SGHAT and CDR2 FQNNGV. The CDR3 has 16 amino acids. V was trimmed by 0 bases and J by 10 bases, leaving 19 bases between them. The DNA for the CDR3 is TGTGCCAGCAGCTTAGAATATGCAGGGGGGACCTACGAGCAGTTCTTC. This translates into CASSLEYAGGTYEQFF.

The chain has TRBV5-6 and TRBJ2-1; 9 nucleotides align to TRBD2. This CDR3 comprises 16 residues. After removal of 3 bases from V and 2 bases from J, the junction contained 6 bases not matched to a gene. CDR1 and CDR2 (germline): SGHDT, YYEEEE. This CDR3 reads CASSSGTSLTYNEQFF. For the CDR3, the DNA is TGTGCCAGCAGCTCTGGGACTAGCCTTACCTACAATGAGCAGTTCTTC.

V usage is TRBV4-2 and J usage is TRBJ1-5, with a possible D match to TRBD1 (5 bases). The CDR3 covers 15 residues. The V gene lost 2 bases and the J gene lost 2 bases, with 10 bases spanning the gap. Germline-derived CDR1 and CDR2 are LGHNA and YNFKEQ. CDR3 bases: TGTGCCAGCAGCCAACAGGGAAGTGGCAATCAGCCCCAGCATTTT. The encoded protein is CASSQQGSGNQPQHF.

This clonotype was seen more than once but under ten times. The chain uses TRBV4-1 and TRBJ2-1; D not certain. Per germline, CDR1 MGHRA and CDR2 YSYEKL. This CDR3 comprises 14 residues. The V end lost 1 base, the J end lost 8 bases, and 12 bases lay between the germline ends. CDR3 amino acids: CASSQVPIQDEQFF. The DNA of the CDR3 is TGCGCCAGCAGCCAAGTACCCATCCAGGATGAGCAGTTCTTC.

This chain links TRBV6-1 with TRBJ2-5, with 8 bases fitting TRBD2. CDR1 is MNHNS and CDR2 is SASEGT in the germline V gene. The CDR3 extends over 13 amino acids. V shed 8 bases and J 4 bases; nucleotides not matched to a gene: 6. The DNA for the CDR3 is TGTGCCAGCGCAGGACTAGCAGGAGAGACCCAGTACTTC. Translated, it gives CASAGLAGETQYF.

This clonotype was seen at least ten times. The J gene is TRBJ2-4, the V gene TRBV6-1; 8 nucleotides align to TRBD2. This CDR3 has 19 amino acids. In germline, CDR1 is MNHNS, CDR2 SASEGT. Trimming removed 1 base from V and 0 bases from J; junction bases left unmatched: 11. DNA for the CDR3: TGTGCCAGCAGTGAAGATGGTAGCGGGGTGATCTTAGCCAAAAACATTCAGTACTTC. Translated: CASSEDGSGVILAKNIQYF.

The sample holds a few counts of this clonotype. V usage is TRBV5-5 and J usage is TRBJ2-4; D gene uncertain. Germline lookup yields CDR1 SGHKS and CDR2 YYEKEE (reference sequence). This CDR3 region has 17 residues. Trimming stripped 1 base from V and 0 bases from J, with 14 bases between. CDR3 in amino acids: CASSLHSNDLAKNIQYF. CDR3 in DNA: TGTGCCAGCAGCTTGCACAGCAACGACCTAGCCAAAAACATTCAGTACTTC.

This clonotype was observed a few times. The V call is TRBV6-1, the J call TRBJ1-4, with 7 nucleotides matching TRBD1. The CDR3 is 14 amino acids. From germline, CDR1 is MNHNS and CDR2 SASEGT. V dropped 9 bases and J dropped 8; count of bases not matched to a gene: 12. CDR3 protein: CASLLSGGKEKLFF. DNA for the CDR3: TGTGCCAGTCTACTTTCAGGGGGTAAAGAAAAACTGTTTTTT.

The chain combines TRBV6-1 with TRBJ1-4, with 7 nucleotides matching TRBD1. Trimming took 5 bases from V and 8 from J; bases not matched to a gene: 8. CDR1 and CDR2 from the germline V gene are MNHNS and SASEGT. The CDR3 totals 14 residues. The CDR3 spells CASSTKGGREKLFF. CDR3 DNA sequence: TGTGCCAGCAGTACCAAAGGGGGCAGAGAAAAACTGTTTTTT.

This clonotype was counted at least ten times. The chain carries TRBV3-1 and TRBJ2-2; 9 bases fit TRBD1. The germline V gene encodes CDR1 LGHDT and CDR2 YNNKEL (reference sequence). The V gene end was trimmed by 6 bases and the J gene end by 1 base; junction bases not matched to a gene: 0. This CDR3 is built from 14 residues. The CDR3 sequence: CASRDRGNTGELFF. The CDR3 DNA sequence: TGTGCCAGCAGGGACAGGGGGAACACCGGGGAGCTGTTTTTT.

This clonotype was counted ten times or more. The chain combines TRBV6-2 or TRBV6-3 with TRBJ2-2; 7 bases match TRBD2. CDR3 length: 16 residues. The V gene end was trimmed by 0 bases and the J gene end by 3 bases; junction bases not matched to a gene: 4. Germline V gene data show CDR1 as MNHEY and CDR2 as SVGEGT. The CDR3 protein is CASSYSQRGYTGELFF. The CDR3, as DNA: TGTGCCAGCAGTTACTCCCAGCGGGGCTACACCGGGGAGCTGTTTTTT.

V gene TRBV10-3 combines with J gene TRBJ2-7, with TRBD1 matching over 7 bases. Looked up from germline, CDR1 is ENHRY and CDR2 is SYGVKD. The CDR3 contains 14 residues. The V gene end was trimmed by 4 bases and the J gene end by 7 bases; junction bases not matched to a gene: 10. As DNA, the CDR3 is TGTGCCATCAGTGTGGGGACAGCCCGTGGGGAGCAGTACTTC. This translates into CAISVGTARGEQYF.

This clonotype was observed many times. The V gene is TRBV3-1, the J gene TRBJ2-1; D gene unclear. The CDR3 is made up of 11 amino acids. Trimming pared 2 bases from V and 6 bases from J, leaving 2 bases between. Germline lookup yields CDR1 LGHDT and CDR2 YNNKEL (reference sequence). CDR3 loop: CASSQTNEQFF. The CDR3 bases are TGTGCCAGCAGCCAAACCAATGAGCAGTTCTTC.

This clonotype appeared many times. This chain connects TRBV7-9 to TRBJ2-3; TRBD1 matches at 8 bases. The CDR3 totals 14 residues. J gave up 0 bases and V 10 bases, and 6 bases lay outside the gene matches. The germline V gene has CDR1 SEHNR and CDR2 FQNEAQ (reference sequence). For the CDR3, the DNA is TGTGCCACCAGACAGGGGTCGAGCACAGATACGCAGTATTTT. It encodes CATRQGSSTDTQYF.

This clonotype has at least ten counts. The gene calls are TRBV2 and TRBJ2-7; D perhaps matches TRBD1 (6 bases). The CDR3 extends over 14 amino acids. Per germline, CDR1 SNHLY and CDR2 FYNNEI. Trimming took 5 bases from V and 4 from J, leaving 15 bases between them. The chain's CDR3 is CASSKTLGQYEQYF. The CDR3 DNA follows: TGTGCCAGCAGTAAGACACTAGGACAGTACGAGCAGTACTTC.

The chain has TRBV28 and TRBJ1-2; 9 bases are shared with TRBD1. The germline CDR1 and CDR2 sequences are MDHEN and SYDVKM. V lost 5 bases to trimming and J lost 5 bases; unmatched junction nucleotides: 9. The length of the CDR3 is 15 residues. CDR3: CASSPSPGQGYGYTF. Written as DNA, the CDR3 is TGTGCCAGCAGTCCATCGCCGGGACAGGGTTATGGCTACACCTTC.

This clonotype was detected ten times or more. A read error may produce the germline difference seen at one junction end. The chain couples TRBV29-1 to TRBJ2-7; TRBD2 agrees at 16 bases. Germline V gene sequence: CDR1 SQVTM, CDR2 ANQGSEA. The CDR3 extends over 17 amino acids. The CDR3 sequence: CSVAKPGLAGGSFEQYF. DNA for the CDR3: TGCAGCGTCGCAAAACCGGGACTAGCGGGAGGGTCCTTCGAGCAGTACTTC.

The rearrangement links TRBV24-1 to TRBJ2-3, with D perhaps TRBD1 (5 bases). The V gene's germline CDR1 is KGHDR and CDR2 SFDVKD. The length of the CDR3 is 15 residues. The V end lost 12 bases, the J end lost 0 bases, and 18 bases lay between the germline ends. CDR3 loop: CAADWTPTSTDTQYF. The CDR3 DNA sequence: TGTGCCGCCGACTGGACACCAACTAGCACAGATACGCAGTATTTT.

The chain recombines TRBV5-6 with TRBJ1-2; D not certain. With 4 bases removed from V and 8 bases from J, the gap between germline ends came to 12 bases. Germline CDR1 reads SGHDT; CDR2 reads YYEEEE. The CDR3 length is 12 residues. The chain's CDR3 is CASSGIRGGYTF. CDR3 sequence (DNA): TGTGCCAGCAGCGGGATCAGAGGAGGCTACACCTTC.

This clonotype was recorded many times. CDR3 in amino acids: CASSFGYQETQYF. In DNA, the CDR3 is TGTGCCAGCAGCTTCGGTTACCAAGAGACCCAGTACTTC. The chain combines TRBV7-3 with TRBJ2-5, with D hard to call. CDR1 is SGHTA, CDR2 FQGTGA, per germline. This CDR3 is 13 amino acids long. V gave up 3 bases and J gave up 0 bases, with 5 bases separating them.

This clonotype was picked up many times. This chain uses TRBV5-1 with TRBJ2-7; 10 nucleotides match TRBD1. The germline V gene has CDR1 SGHRS and CDR2 YFSETQ. The length of the CDR3 is 18 residues. J gave up 5 bases and V 0 bases, and 14 bases lay outside the gene matches. CDR3 region: CASSLASNPGTGAHEQYF. The CDR3 region has the DNA TGCGCCAGCAGCTTGGCCTCCAATCCCGGGACAGGGGCTCACGAGCAGTACTTC.